These 2 T cell receptor beta chains originate from one sample sequenced in a study of blood T cell repertoires in COVID-19. Clones were sequenced by immunoSEQ multiplex PCR, and TCRdb holds only the in-frame ones, with some missing. The table has 80,000 to 100,000 clones, 85% to 90% seen once. Sequenced sample: peripheral blood. The receptors stem from a man aged 45-60 years with COVID-19, enrolled during active disease.

The chain has TRBV30 and TRBJ1-2; 8 positions match TRBD1. The CDR3 sequence is 14 residues long. The germline V gene encodes CDR1 GTSNPN and CDR2 SVGIG (reference sequence). The junction had 7 bases not matched to a gene; V was cut back by 2 bases and J by 5 bases. The CDR3 is CAWSSGDRQYGYTF. CDR3 DNA: TGTGCCTGGAGTAGTGGGGACAGGCAATATGGCTACACCTTC. The variable domain in full, completed from reference TRBV30 and TRBJ1-2, reads SQTIHQWPATLVQPVGSPLSLECTVEGTSNPNLYWYRQAAGRGLQLLFYSVGIGQISSEVPQNLSASRPQDRQFILSSKKLLLSDSGFYLCAWSSGDRQYGYTFGSGTRLTVV.

The gene calls are TRBV5-3 and TRBJ1-5, with 8 positions matching TRBD1. TRBV5-3 is placed among ORFs of uncertain function. The junction had 18 bases not matched to a gene; V was cut back by 1 base and J by 0 bases. The CDR3 loop spans 21 amino acids. The CDR3 spells CARSLSGGYLRGLDSNQPQHF. The CDR3 nucleotides are TGTGCCAGAAGCTTGTCAGGGGGCTATTTAAGGGGACTGGATAGCAATCAGCCCCAGCATTTT.